The entry below gives a single T cell receptor (beta chain) sequence along with its context. A read error may account for a junction end that differs from germline. This sample is drawn from a study of tumor-infiltrating lymphocytes in primary liver carcinoma. TCR beta cDNA was prepared out of roughly 0.5 ug total RNA by means of a constant-region primer. Three-round nested multiplex PCR performed with slightly modified ARM-PCR produced the TCR beta libraries. Primers for the first two PCR rounds were TRBV1-TRBV30 forward primers and a C-beta reverse primer (approximately 10 cycles per round). TCRdb recomputed calls from the multiplex PCR reads with MiXCR, one row per CDR3 protein. Altogether 24,000 or so distinct CDR3 sequences are present, 60% to 80% being singletons, with the ten largest covering 32%. RNA and DNA were co-extracted from approximately 20-30 mg of unsorted bulk tissue. Germline V gene data show CDR1 as SEHNR and CDR2 as FQNEAQ (reference sequence). This CDR3 has 13 residues.

This clonotype originated in a woman aged 25 to 45 with primary liver carcinoma and hepatitis B virus infection. Sequencing was performed on liver tumor tissue from sampling region 5. Subset meaning: tumor region T5, tumor centre. The chain couples TRBV7-9 to TRBJ2-2; possibly TRBD1 for D (5 bases). CDR3 residues: CASSFNRTGELFF. The CDR3 DNA follows: TGTGCCAGCAGCTTCAACAGGACCGGTGAGCTGTTTTTT.